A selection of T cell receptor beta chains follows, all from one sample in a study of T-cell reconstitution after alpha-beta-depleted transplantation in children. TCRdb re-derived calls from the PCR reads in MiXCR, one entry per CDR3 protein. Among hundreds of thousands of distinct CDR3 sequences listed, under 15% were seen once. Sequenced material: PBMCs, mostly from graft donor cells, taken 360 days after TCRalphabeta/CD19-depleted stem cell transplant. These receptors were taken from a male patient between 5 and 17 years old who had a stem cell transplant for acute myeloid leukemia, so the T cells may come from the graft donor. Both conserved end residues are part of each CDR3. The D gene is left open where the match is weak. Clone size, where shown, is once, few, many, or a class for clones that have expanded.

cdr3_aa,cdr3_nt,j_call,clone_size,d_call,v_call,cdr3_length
CASSQDWGQSYTYEQYF,TGCGCCAGCAGCCAAGATTGGGGACAGTCGTACACCTACGAGCAGTACTTC,TRBJ2-7,few,TRBD1,TRBV4-3,17
CASSLGQVSSGANVLTF,TGTGCCAGCAGCTTAGGACAGGTCAGCTCTGGGGCCAACGTCCTGACTTTC,TRBJ2-6,many,-,TRBV7-9,17
CASSPMGERGGSNEQFF,TGCGCCAGCAGCCCGATGGGGGAGCGGGGGGGATCCAATGAGCAGTTCTTC,TRBJ2-1,few,TRBD2,TRBV5-1,17
CASGGPGPYGYTF,TGTGCCAGCGGGGGACCGGGACCATATGGCTACACCTTC,TRBJ1-2,-,-,TRBV28,13
CASSLGGKGNEQFF,TGTGCCAGCAGTTTGGGTGGGAAGGGGAACGAGCAGTTCTTC,TRBJ2-1,few,-,TRBV12-3/TRBV12-4,14
CASSPFTGETQYF,TGTGCCAGCAGTCCATTTACTGGAGAGACCCAGTACTTC,TRBJ2-5,-,-,TRBV27,13
CSARVLAGASEQYF,TGCAGTGCTAGAGTACTAGCGGGGGCCTCTGAGCAGTACTTC,TRBJ2-7,-,TRBD2,TRBV20-1,14
CASSLFFQDWNTIYF,TGTGCCAGCAGTCTATTCTTCCAGGACTGGAACACCATATATTTT,TRBJ1-3,few,-,TRBV12-3/TRBV12-4,15
CAAASLREQYF,TGCGCCGCGGCTAGCTTGAGGGAGCAGTACTTC,TRBJ2-7,few,-,TRBV20-1,11
CASSLPRGASTDTQYF,TGTGCCAGCAGTTTACCTCGGGGGGCTAGCACAGATACGCAGTATTTT,TRBJ2-3,many,-,TRBV28,16
CAITGNTEAFF,TGTGCCATCACAGGGAACACTGAAGCTTTCTTT,TRBJ1-1,few,-,TRBV21-1,11
CASIRREDEQFF,TGTGCCAGCATAAGACGGGAGGATGAGCAGTTCTTC,TRBJ2-1,few,TRBD2,TRBV2,12
CASSGLLTSPTYNEQFF,TGTGCCAGCAGTGGATTACTGACTAGCCCGACCTACAATGAGCAGTTCTTC,TRBJ2-1,-,TRBD2,TRBV25-1,17
CASSLLRDRGNSPLHF,TGTGCCAGCTCACTGCTCCGGGACAGGGGGAATTCACCCCTCCACTTT,TRBJ1-6,-,TRBD1,TRBV18,16
CASSLGGTVTDTQYF,TGTGCCAGCAGCTTAGGGGGGACAGTCACAGATACGCAGTATTTT,TRBJ2-3,-,TRBD1,TRBV7-9,15
CASSQDASGSLGEQFF,TGCGCCAGCAGCCAAGACGCTAGCGGGAGTTTGGGAGAGCAGTTCTTC,TRBJ2-1,-,TRBD2,TRBV4-3,16
CSVVFITSTDTQYF,TGCAGCGTTGTGTTCATTACTAGCACAGATACGCAGTATTTT,TRBJ2-3,many,-,TRBV29-1,14
CASSGRGLSTDTQYF,TGTGCCAGCAGTGGCAGGGGCCTCTCCACAGATACGCAGTATTTT,TRBJ2-3,few,-,TRBV9,15
CASSRLAGEYTDTQYF,TGCGCCAGCAGCCGACTAGCGGGAGAATACACAGATACGCAGTATTTT,TRBJ2-3,-,TRBD2,TRBV5-1,16
CDSSPGGLAGGGEQFF,TGTGACAGCAGTCCCGGCGGGCTAGCGGGAGGAGGCGAGCAGTTCTTC,TRBJ2-1,-,TRBD2,TRBV6-2/TRBV6-3,16
CASSPGLPGETQYF,TGTGCCAGCAGCCCCGGACTCCCAGGGGAGACCCAGTACTTC,TRBJ2-5,few,-,TRBV13,14
CASSSRDFEMGTDTQYF,TGTGCCAGCAGTTCCCGGGACTTTGAGATGGGCACAGATACGCAGTATTTT,TRBJ2-3,many,-,TRBV27,17
CASSLAPGLGGEQFF,TGTGCCAGCAGCTTGGCCCCGGGACTAGGAGGTGAGCAGTTCTTC,TRBJ2-1,few,TRBD2,TRBV5-6,15
CASSTLRREGVEMGDTQYF,TGTGCCTCCTCCACTCTGCGGCGGGAGGGCGTTGAAATGGGAGATACGCAGTATTTT,TRBJ2-3,-,TRBD2,TRBV3-1,19
CSVEPGLDTDTQYF,TGCAGCGTTGAACCGGGACTGGACACAGATACGCAGTATTTT,TRBJ2-3,many,-,TRBV29-1,14
CSARRTSGRLSTDTQYF,TGCAGTGCCCGTCGGACTAGCGGGAGGCTGAGCACAGATACGCAGTATTTT,TRBJ2-3,few,TRBD2,TRBV20-1,17